This T cell receptor beta chain appears in the sequencing data of a study of blood T cell repertoires in COVID-19. As for the study in general: COVID-19 samples, acute and convalescent, were from the United States, Italy and Spain.

Libraries were prepared by immunoSEQ multiplex PCR; TCRdb keeps only in-frame clonotypes and omits some of them. The table has roughly 220,000 clones, approximately 86% seen once. In its sample, this clone was seen once. This TCR was recovered from a man aged 55 to 70 with acute or convalescent COVID-19. Sequences were obtained from peripheral blood.

CDR3 in amino acids: CASSSGTGFNEKLFF. CDR3 sequence (DNA): TGTGCCAGCAGCTCGGGGACAGGGTTTAATGAAAAACTGTTTTTT. J is TRBJ1-4 and V is TRBV5-4; 9 bases line up with TRBD1. V trimming: 3 bases; J trimming: 4 bases; junction bases outside the gene matches: 4. The CDR3 has 15 amino acids. Germline lookup yields CDR1 SGHNT and CDR2 YYREEE (reference sequence).